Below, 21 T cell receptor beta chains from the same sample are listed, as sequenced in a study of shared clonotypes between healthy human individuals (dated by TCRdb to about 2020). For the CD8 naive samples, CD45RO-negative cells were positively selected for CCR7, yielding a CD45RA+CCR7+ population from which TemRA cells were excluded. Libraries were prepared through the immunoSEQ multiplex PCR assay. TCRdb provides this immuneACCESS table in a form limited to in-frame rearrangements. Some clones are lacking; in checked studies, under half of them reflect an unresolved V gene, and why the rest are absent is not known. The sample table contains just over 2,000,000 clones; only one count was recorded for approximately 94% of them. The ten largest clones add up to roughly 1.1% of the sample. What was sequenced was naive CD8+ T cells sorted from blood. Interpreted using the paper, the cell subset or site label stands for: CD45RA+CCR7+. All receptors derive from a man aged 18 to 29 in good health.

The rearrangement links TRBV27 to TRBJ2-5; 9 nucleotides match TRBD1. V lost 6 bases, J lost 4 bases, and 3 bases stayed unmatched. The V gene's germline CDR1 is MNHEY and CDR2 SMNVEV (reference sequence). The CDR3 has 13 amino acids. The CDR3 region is CASRGTGSETQYF. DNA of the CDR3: TGTGCCAGCAGGGGGACAGGGTCAGAGACCCAGTACTTC.

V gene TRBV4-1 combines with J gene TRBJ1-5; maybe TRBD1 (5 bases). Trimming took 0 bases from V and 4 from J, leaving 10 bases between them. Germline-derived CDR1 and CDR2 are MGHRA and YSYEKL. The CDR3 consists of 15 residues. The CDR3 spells CASSQDRGENQPQHF. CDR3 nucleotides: TGCGCCAGCAGCCAAGATCGGGGGGAGAATCAGCCCCAGCATTTT.

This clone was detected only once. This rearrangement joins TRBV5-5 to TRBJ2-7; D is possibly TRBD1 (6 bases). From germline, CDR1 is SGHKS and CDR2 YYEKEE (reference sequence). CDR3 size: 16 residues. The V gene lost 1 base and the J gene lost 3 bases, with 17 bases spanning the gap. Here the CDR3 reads CASSLIPPGHLYEQYF. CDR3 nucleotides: TGTGCCAGCAGCTTGATTCCCCCGGGACACCTCTACGAGCAGTACTTC. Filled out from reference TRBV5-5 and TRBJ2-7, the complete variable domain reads DAGVTQSPTHLIKTRGQQVTLRCSPISGHKSVSWYQQVLGQGPQFIFQYYEKEERGRGNFPDRFSARQFPNYSSELNVNALLLGDSALYLCASSLIPPGHLYEQYFGPGTRLTVT.

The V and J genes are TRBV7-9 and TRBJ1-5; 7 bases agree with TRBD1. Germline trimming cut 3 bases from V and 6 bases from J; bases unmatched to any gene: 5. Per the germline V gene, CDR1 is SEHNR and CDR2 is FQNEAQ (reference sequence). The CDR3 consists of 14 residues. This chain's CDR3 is CASSFTGVGQPQHF. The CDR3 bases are TGTGCCAGCAGCTTCACAGGGGTGGGTCAGCCCCAGCATTTT.

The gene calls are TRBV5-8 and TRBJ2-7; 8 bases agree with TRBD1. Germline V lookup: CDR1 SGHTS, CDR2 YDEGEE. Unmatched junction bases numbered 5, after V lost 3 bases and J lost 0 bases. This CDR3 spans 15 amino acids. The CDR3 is CASSYRQGHSYEQYF. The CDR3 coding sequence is TGTGCCAGCAGCTACAGACAGGGGCACTCCTACGAGCAGTACTTC.

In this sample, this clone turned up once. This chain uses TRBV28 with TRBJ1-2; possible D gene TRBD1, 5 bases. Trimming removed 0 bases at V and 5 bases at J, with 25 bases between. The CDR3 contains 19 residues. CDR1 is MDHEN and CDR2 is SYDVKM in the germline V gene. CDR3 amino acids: CASSLWFDSSGNGRYGYTF. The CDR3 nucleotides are TGTGCCAGCAGTTTATGGTTTGACAGCTCCGGTAATGGAAGGTATGGCTACACCTTC.

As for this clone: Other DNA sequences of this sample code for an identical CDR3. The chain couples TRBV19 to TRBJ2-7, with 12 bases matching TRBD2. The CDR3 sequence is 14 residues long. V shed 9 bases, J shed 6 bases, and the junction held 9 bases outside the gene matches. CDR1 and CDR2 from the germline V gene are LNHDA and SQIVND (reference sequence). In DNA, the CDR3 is TGTGCCAGCAGCCTAGCGGGAGGGCCATCCGAGCAGTACTTC. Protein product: CASSLAGGPSEQYF.

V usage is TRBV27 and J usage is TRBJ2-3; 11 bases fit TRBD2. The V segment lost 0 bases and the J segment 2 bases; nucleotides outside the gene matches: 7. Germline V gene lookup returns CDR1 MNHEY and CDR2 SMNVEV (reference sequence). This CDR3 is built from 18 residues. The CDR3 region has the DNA TGTGCCAGCAGTTTATCGAGGCTAGCGGGAGGTACCACAGATACGCAGTATTTT. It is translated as CASSLSRLAGGTTDTQYF.

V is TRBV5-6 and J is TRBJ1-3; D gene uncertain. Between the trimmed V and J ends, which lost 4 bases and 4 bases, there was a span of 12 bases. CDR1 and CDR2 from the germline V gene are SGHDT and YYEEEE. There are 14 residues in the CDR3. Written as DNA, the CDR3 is TGTGCCAGCAGCACGGGAAGCCCCGGAAACACCATATATTTT. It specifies CASSTGSPGNTIYF.

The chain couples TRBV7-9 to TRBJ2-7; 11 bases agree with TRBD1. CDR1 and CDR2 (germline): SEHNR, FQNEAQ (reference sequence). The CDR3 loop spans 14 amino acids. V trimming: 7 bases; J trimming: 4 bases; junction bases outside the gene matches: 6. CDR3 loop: CASTLGTGGYEQYF. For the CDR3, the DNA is TGTGCCAGCACCCTCGGGACAGGGGGTTACGAGCAGTACTTC.

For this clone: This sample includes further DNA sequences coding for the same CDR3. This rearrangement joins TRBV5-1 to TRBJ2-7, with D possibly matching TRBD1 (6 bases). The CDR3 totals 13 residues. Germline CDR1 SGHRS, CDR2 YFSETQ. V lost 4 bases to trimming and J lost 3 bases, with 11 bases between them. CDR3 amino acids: CASSLGQNYEQYF. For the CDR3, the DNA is TGCGCCAGCAGCCTTGGACAGAACTACGAGCAGTACTTC.

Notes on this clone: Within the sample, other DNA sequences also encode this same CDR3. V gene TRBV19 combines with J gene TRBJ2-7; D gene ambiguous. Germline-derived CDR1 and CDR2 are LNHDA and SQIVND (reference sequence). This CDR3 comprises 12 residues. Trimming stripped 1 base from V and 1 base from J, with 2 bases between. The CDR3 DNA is TGTGCCAGTAGTATAGGATCCTACGAGCAGTACTTC. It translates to CASSIGSYEQYF. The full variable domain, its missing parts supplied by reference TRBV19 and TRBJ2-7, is DGGITQSPKYLFRKEGQNVTLSCEQNLNHDAMYWYRQDPGQGLRLIYYSQIVNDFQKGDIAEGYSVSREKKESFPLTVTSAQKNPTAFYLCASSIGSYEQYFGPGTRLTVT.

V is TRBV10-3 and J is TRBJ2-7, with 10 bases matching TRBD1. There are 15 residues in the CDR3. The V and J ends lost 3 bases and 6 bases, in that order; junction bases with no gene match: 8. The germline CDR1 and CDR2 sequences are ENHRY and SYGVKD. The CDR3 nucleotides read TGTGCCATCAGTGAACATCCCGGGACAGGGGTCGAGCAGTACTTC. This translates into CAISEHPGTGVEQYF.

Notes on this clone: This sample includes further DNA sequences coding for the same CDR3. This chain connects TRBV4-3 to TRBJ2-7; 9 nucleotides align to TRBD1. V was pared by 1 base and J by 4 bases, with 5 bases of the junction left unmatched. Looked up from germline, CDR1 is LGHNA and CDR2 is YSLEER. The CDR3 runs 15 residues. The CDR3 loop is CASSQGRTGAYEQYF. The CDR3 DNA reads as TGCGCCAGCAGCCAAGGGAGGACAGGGGCTTACGAGCAGTACTTC.

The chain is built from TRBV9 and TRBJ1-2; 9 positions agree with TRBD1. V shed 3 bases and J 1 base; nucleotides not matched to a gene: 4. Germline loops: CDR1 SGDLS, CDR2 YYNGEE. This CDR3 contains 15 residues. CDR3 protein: CASSEGQGFNYGYTF. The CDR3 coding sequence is TGTGCCAGCAGCGAGGGACAGGGCTTTAACTATGGCTACACCTTC.

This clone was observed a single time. CDR3 protein: CASTPRRATNEKLFF. The CDR3 DNA reads as TGTGCCAGCACGCCTCGGCGGGCAACTAATGAAAAACTGTTTTTT. The chain carries TRBV2 and TRBJ1-4; no reliable D call. V was cut by 7 bases and J by 0 bases, with 12 bases left in between. CDR3 length: 15 amino acids. Germline-derived CDR1 and CDR2 are SNHLY and FYNNEI.

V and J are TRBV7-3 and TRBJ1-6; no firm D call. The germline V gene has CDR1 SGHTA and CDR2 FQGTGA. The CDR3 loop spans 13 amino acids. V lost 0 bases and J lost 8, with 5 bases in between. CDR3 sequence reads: CASSLTRDSPLHF. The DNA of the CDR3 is TGTGCCAGCAGCTTAACTAGGGATTCACCCCTCCACTTT.

The CDR3 DNA is TGTGCCAGCAGCACCGCTAGCGGACCCTCTTCTGAGCAGTTCTTC. Protein product: CASSTASGPSSEQFF. The V call is TRBV11-2, the J call TRBJ2-1; 7 bases are a match to TRBD2. The germline V gene has CDR1 SGHAT and CDR2 FQNNGV. The V gene end was trimmed by 5 bases and the J gene end by 9 bases; junction bases not matched to a gene: 13. CDR3 size: 15 residues.

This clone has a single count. CDR3 in amino acids: CASSRTDGDTEAFF. The CDR3 DNA is TGTGCCAGCAGCCGAACAGACGGGGACACTGAAGCTTTCTTT. V usage is TRBV13 and J usage is TRBJ1-1; no firm D call. The CDR3 runs to 14 residues. Deletions cut 5 bases from V and 3 bases from J, with 13 bases between. CDR1 is PRHDT and CDR2 is FYEKMQ in the germline V gene (reference sequence). Supplemented by reference TRBV13 and TRBJ1-1, the full variable domain reads AAGVIQSPRHLIKEKRETATLKCYPIPRHDTVYWYQQGPGQDPQFLISFYEKMQSDKGSIPDRFSAQQFSDYHSELNMSSLELGDSALYFCASSRTDGDTEAFFGQGTRLTVV.

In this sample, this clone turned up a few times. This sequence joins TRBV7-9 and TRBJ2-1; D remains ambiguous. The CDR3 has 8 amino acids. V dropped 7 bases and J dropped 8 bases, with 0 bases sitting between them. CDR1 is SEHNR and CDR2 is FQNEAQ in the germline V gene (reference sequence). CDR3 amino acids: CASNEQFF. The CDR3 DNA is TGTGCCAGCAATGAGCAGTTCTTC.

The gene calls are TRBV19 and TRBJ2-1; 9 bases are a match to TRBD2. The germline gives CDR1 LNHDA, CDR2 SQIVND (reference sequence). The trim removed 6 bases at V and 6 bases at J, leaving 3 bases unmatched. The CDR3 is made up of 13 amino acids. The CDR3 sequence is CASSPGLANEQFF. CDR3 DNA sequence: TGTGCCAGTAGCCCGGGACTAGCCAATGAGCAGTTCTTC.